This T cell receptor (beta chain) is drawn from a study of blood T cell repertoires in COVID-19. Germline assignment: CDR1 SEHNR and CDR2 FQNEAQ (reference sequence). V was clipped by 4 bases and J by 6 bases; unmatched bases: 13. The CDR3 is 18 residues long. This clone has a single count. The protocol was immunoSEQ multiplex PCR, while the TCRdb copy is restricted to in-frame clones and leaves out a portion. The repertoire holds about 150,000 clones, about 80% seen once, with around 8.4% in the top ten. The chain has TRBV7-9 and TRBJ2-6; the match to TRBD1 covers 9 bases. This sequence was found in a man aged 50-60 years who had recovered from COVID-19. The specimen sequenced was PBMCs or T cells enriched from blood (not recorded which). The CDR3 sequence: CASSSRDRDPTTANVLTF. DNA of the CDR3: TGTGCCAGCAGCTCCCGGGACAGGGATCCGACTACGGCCAACGTCCTGACTTTC.